The sequence of this T cell receptor beta chain was determined in a study of blood T cell repertoires in COVID-19. Across the study: The origin of the acute and convalescent COVID-19 samples was the United States, Italy and Spain.

Losses at the gene ends were 1 base for V and 5 bases for J; bases not matched to a gene: 10. This CDR3 comprises 16 residues. Germline V CDR1 and CDR2: SGHTA, FQGNSA. As processed by the authors: Researchers report that nucleated cell counts were estimated from reference gene primer amplification. TCRdb keeps only in-frame clones here, not all; method: immunoSEQ multiplex PCR. That table is the source of V, J and clone size, and D and trimming were worked out from the DNA. The sample carries about 260,000 clones, about nine tenths recorded once. The TCR was taken from a woman aged 50 to 60 who had recovered from COVID-19. The sample taken for sequencing was peripheral blood. The V call is TRBV7-2, the J call TRBJ1-2, with 7 bases aligning to TRBD1. The CDR3 spells CASSLVGAGGPYGYTF. The CDR3 bases are TGTGCCAGCAGCTTAGTTGGGGCAGGGGGACCATATGGCTACACCTTC. The whole variable domain, remainder taken from reference TRBV7-2 and TRBJ1-2, is GAGVSQSPSNKVTEKGKDVELRCDPISGHTALYWYRQSLGQGLEFLIYFQGNSAPDKSGLPSDRFSAERTGGSVSTLTIQRTQQEDSAVYLCASSLVGAGGPYGYTFGSGTRLTVV.